Listed below are T cell receptor beta chains from one sample, sequenced in a study of blood T cell repertoires in COVID-19. The assay was immunoSEQ multiplex PCR, and TCRdb's table has in-frame clones only and misses some. The repertoire holds fewer than 450,000 clones, around 88% seen once, with around an eighth in the top ten. The sample was peripheral blood. The source of these receptors is a woman between 50 and 59 years old with COVID-19, enrolled during active disease. CDR3s include the opening cysteine and the closing phenylalanine or tryptophan. The D gene is left open where the match is weak. The size of a clone is reported for some rows only, either as once, few or many, or as a class for expanded clones.

abundance	d_gene	v_gene	j_gene	CDR3aa	CDR3nt
once	NA	TRBV29-1	TRBJ2-1	CSVGVQGQRGEQFF	TGCAGCGTTGGGGTCCAGGGGCAGAGGGGTGAGCAGTTCTTC
few	NA	TRBV5-1	TRBJ1-3	CASSLNQGRGGNTIYF	TGCGCCAGCAGCTTGAATCAGGGAAGAGGTGGAAACACCATATATTTT
NA	TRBD1	TRBV6-1	TRBJ1-5	CASSARDRGTYSNQPQHF	TGTGCCAGCAGTGCACGGGACAGGGGGACATATAGCAATCAGCCCCAGCATTTT
NA	TRBD1	TRBV5-5	TRBJ1-3	CASSLRGTSGNTIYF	TGTGCCAGCAGCCTCAGGGGGACCTCTGGAAACACCATATATTTT
few	TRBD2	TRBV24-1	TRBJ2-7	CATSHPGGDEQYF	TGTGCCACCTCGCACCCTGGGGGGGACGAGCAGTACTTC
NA	TRBD1	TRBV6-5	TRBJ1-2	CASSSGGAWGYTF	TGTGCCAGCAGCTCAGGGGGCGCGTGGGGCTACACCTTC
few	TRBD1	TRBV27	TRBJ2-7	CASSPSGGYDEQYF	TGTGCCAGCAGTCCCTCAGGGGGCTACGACGAGCAGTACTTC
NA	NA	TRBV3-1/TRBV3-2	TRBJ2-1	CASRSYNEQFF	TGTGCCAGCCGCTCCTACAATGAGCAGTTCTTC
NA	NA	TRBV21-1	TRBJ2-1	CASSSTGARGPNEQFF	TGTGCCAGCAGCTCTACTGGGGCCAGGGGGCCTAATGAGCAGTTCTTC
NA	NA	TRBV24-1	TRBJ2-2	CATSVYRVNTGELFF	TGTGCCACCAGTGTGTACAGGGTGAACACCGGGGAGCTGTTTTTT
NA	TRBD1	TRBV4-2	TRBJ2-3	CASSQVRDSTQYF	TGTGCCAGCAGCCAAGTTAGGGACAGTACGCAGTATTTT
NA	NA	TRBV10-3	TRBJ1-2	CAISERGVSYGYTF	TGTGCCATCAGTGAGCGAGGTGTTAGCTATGGCTACACCTTC
NA	NA	TRBV13	TRBJ1-1	CASSSGQNTEAFF	TGTGCCAGCAGCTCAGGACAGAACACTGAAGCTTTCTTT
NA	NA	TRBV18	TRBJ1-3	CASSPDRELSGNTIYF	TGTGCCAGCTCACCAGATAGGGAGCTCTCTGGAAACACCATATATTTT
few	NA	TRBV6-5	TRBJ1-2	CASRHTVGGYGYTF	TGTGCCAGCAGACACACAGTGGGGGGGTATGGCTACACCTTC
NA	NA	TRBV5-4	TRBJ1-2	CASNPGGLENGYTF	TGTGCCAGCAACCCGGGGGGGTTAGAGAATGGCTACACCTTC
NA	NA	TRBV5-6	TRBJ1-5	CASSLADRNQPQHF	TGTGCCAGCAGCTTGGCCGACAGGAATCAGCCCCAGCATTTT
few	TRBD1	TRBV5-4	TRBJ1-1	CASSLGTGNTEAFF	TGTGCCAGCAGCTTGGGGACAGGGAACACTGAAGCTTTCTTT
NA	NA	TRBV20-1	TRBJ1-2	CSASMSPVTGYTF	TGCAGTGCTAGTATGTCACCCGTTACAGGCTACACCTTC
NA	NA	TRBV2	TRBJ1-2	CATPPLIGEGYTF	TGTGCCACTCCACCTTTAATAGGGGAAGGCTACACCTTC
NA	NA	TRBV6-5	TRBJ1-1	CASSYSWGHSAFF	TGTGCCAGCAGTTACTCTTGGGGACACTCAGCTTTCTTT
NA	TRBD1	TRBV5-1	TRBJ2-7	CASSPDRGEQYF	TGCGCCAGCAGCCCCGACAGGGGCGAGCAGTACTTC
NA	TRBD1	TRBV29-1	TRBJ1-2	CSVPGTGDFHGYTF	TGCAGCGTGCCCGGGACAGGGGACTTTCATGGCTACACCTTC
many	TRBD1	TRBV5-4	TRBJ1-2	CASSLIRGRLGYTF	TGTGCCAGCAGCTTAATCAGGGGGCGCTTAGGCTACACCTTC
few	NA	TRBV16	TRBJ1-1	CASSQFRTNTEAFF	TGTGCCAGCAGCCAATTCAGAACGAACACTGAAGCTTTCTTT
NA	TRBD1	TRBV6-2/TRBV6-3	TRBJ1-5	CASSYRTGRNQPQHF	TGTGCCAGCAGTTACAGGACAGGGCGGAATCAGCCCCAGCATTTT
NA	TRBD1	TRBV5-1	TRBJ2-3	CASNGQGPTDTQYF	TGCGCCAGCAATGGACAGGGGCCCACAGATACGCAGTATTTT
once	TRBD2	TRBV6-1	TRBJ2-3	CASSGILAGYTDTQYF	TGTGCCAGCAGTGGTATACTAGCGGGCTACACAGATACGCAGTATTTT
NA	NA	TRBV7-9	TRBJ1-6	CASSPSPSNSPLHF	TGTGCCAGCAGCCCATCACCTAGTAATTCACCCCTCCACTTT
NA	TRBD1	TRBV9	TRBJ1-2	CASSVIRGRLEGYTF	TGTGCCAGCAGCGTAATCAGGGGGCGTTTAGAAGGCTACACCTTC
NA	TRBD2	TRBV5-1	TRBJ2-5	CASSTASGSQETQYF	TGCGCCAGCAGCACGGCTAGCGGGTCACAAGAGACCCAGTACTTC
NA	TRBD2	TRBV27	TRBJ2-2	CASSLLPRLLAGNTGELFF	TGTGCCAGCAGTTTACTACCCAGACTTCTAGCGGGGAACACCGGGGAGCTGTTTTTT
NA	NA	TRBV6-5	TRBJ1-1	CASSRGGNTEAFF	TGTGCCAGCAGTAGGGGGGGGAACACTGAAGCTTTCTTT
NA	NA	TRBV5-1	TRBJ1-6	CASSLQGLGNSPLHF	TGCGCCAGCAGCTTGCAGGGACTGGGGAATTCACCCCTCCACTTT
NA	NA	TRBV30	TRBJ2-1	CAWNLAGPSYNEQFF	TGTGCCTGGAACCTGGCGGGGCCCTCCTACAATGAGCAGTTCTTC
once	NA	TRBV7-2	TRBJ2-6	CASSLRSTGGSGANVLTF	TGTGCCAGCAGCTTAAGAAGCACGGGTGGCTCTGGGGCCAACGTCCTGACTTTC
NA	NA	TRBV6-1	TRBJ1-2	CASSDGGGDYGYTF	TGTGCCAGCAGTGACGGTGGAGGGGACTATGGCTACACCTTC
NA	TRBD1	TRBV9	TRBJ1-4	CASSPGGQINEKLFF	TGTGCCAGCAGTCCCGGGGGACAGATTAATGAAAAACTGTTTTTT
NA	NA	TRBV27	TRBJ2-1	CASTYGVIGQYNEQFF	TGTGCCAGCACGTACGGGGTAATTGGGCAGTACAATGAGCAGTTCTTC
NA	TRBD1	TRBV18	TRBJ1-2	CASSPPLGQGVHGYTF	TGTGCCAGCTCACCACCGCTAGGACAGGGGGTCCATGGCTACACCTTC
NA	NA	TRBV30	TRBJ1-1	CAWSVPPTHPEAFF	TGTGCCTGGAGTGTACCCCCTACCCACCCCGAAGCTTTCTTT
NA	NA	TRBV5-1	TRBJ1-2	CASSSQGVYGYTF	TGCGCCAGCAGCTCCCAGGGTGTCTATGGCTACACCTTC
NA	TRBD1	TRBV19	TRBJ1-5	CASKRGQGFSNQPQHF	TGTGCCAGTAAAAGGGGACAGGGCTTTAGCAATCAGCCCCAGCATTTT
NA	NA	TRBV27	TRBJ1-1	CASSLGASTEAFF	TGTGCCAGCAGTTTGGGGGCTTCCACTGAAGCTTTCTTT
NA	NA	TRBV27	TRBJ2-6	CASSSLRSGANVLTF	TGTGCCAGCAGTTCCCTCAGGTCTGGGGCCAACGTCCTGACTTTC
few	NA	TRBV19	TRBJ2-7	CASSLQGNEQYF	TGTGCCAGTAGCCTCCAGGGTAACGAGCAGTACTTC